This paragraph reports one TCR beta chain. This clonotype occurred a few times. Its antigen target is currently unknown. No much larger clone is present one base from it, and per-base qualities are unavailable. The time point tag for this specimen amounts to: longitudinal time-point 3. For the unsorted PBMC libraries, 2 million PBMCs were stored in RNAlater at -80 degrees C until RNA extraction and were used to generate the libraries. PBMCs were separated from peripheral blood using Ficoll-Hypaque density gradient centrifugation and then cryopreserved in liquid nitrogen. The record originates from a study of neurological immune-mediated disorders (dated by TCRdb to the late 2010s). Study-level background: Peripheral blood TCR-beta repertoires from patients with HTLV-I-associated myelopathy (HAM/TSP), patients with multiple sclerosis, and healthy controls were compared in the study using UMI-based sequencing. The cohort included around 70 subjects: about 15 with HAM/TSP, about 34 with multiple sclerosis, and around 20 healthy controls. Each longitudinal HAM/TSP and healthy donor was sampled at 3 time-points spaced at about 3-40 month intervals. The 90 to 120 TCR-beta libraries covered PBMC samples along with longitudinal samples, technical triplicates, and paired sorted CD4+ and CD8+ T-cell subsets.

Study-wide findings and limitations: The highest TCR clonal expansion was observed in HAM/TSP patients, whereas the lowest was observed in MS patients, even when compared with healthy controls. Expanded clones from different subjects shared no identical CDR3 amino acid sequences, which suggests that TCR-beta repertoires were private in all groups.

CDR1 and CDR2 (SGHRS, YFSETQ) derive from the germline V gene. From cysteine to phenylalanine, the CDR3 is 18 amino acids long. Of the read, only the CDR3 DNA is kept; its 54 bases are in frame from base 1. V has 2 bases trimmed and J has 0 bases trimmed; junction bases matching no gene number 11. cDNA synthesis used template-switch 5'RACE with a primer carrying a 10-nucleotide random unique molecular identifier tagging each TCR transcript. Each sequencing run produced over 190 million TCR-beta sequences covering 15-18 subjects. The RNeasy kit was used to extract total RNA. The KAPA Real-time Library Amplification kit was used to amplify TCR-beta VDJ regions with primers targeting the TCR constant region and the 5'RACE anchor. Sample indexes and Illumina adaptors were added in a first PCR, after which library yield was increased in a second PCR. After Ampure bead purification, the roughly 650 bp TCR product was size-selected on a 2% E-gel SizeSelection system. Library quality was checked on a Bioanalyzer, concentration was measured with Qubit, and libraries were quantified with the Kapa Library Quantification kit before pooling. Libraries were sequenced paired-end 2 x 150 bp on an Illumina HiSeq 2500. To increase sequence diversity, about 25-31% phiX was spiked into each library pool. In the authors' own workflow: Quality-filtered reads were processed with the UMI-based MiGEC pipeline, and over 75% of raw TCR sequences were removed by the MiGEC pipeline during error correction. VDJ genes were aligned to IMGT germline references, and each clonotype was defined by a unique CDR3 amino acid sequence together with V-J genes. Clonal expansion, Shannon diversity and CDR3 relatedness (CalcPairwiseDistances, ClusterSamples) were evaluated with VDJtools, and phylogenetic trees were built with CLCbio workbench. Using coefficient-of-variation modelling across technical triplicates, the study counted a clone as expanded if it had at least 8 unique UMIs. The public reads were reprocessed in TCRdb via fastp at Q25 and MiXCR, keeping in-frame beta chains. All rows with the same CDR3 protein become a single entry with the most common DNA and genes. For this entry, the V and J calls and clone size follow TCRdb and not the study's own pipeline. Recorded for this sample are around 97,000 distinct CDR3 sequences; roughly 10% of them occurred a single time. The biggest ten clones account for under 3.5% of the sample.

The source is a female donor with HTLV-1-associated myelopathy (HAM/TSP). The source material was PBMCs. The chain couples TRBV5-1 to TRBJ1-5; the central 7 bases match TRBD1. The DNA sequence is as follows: TGCGCCAGCAGCTTATACCCGCAGGGACAGAGTAGCAATCAGCCCCAGCATTTT. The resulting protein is CASSLYPQGQSSNQPQHF.